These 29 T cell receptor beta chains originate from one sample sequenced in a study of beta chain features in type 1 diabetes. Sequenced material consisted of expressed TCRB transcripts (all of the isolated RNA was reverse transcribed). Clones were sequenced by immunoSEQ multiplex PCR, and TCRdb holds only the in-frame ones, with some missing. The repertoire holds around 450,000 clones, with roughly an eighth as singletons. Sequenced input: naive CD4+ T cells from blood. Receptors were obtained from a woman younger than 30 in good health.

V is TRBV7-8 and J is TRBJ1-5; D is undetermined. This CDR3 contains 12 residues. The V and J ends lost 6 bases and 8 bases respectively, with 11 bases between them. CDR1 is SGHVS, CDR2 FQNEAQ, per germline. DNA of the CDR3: TGTGCCAGCAGGAAGGGTATGGAGCCCCAGCATTTT. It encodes CASRKGMEPQHF.

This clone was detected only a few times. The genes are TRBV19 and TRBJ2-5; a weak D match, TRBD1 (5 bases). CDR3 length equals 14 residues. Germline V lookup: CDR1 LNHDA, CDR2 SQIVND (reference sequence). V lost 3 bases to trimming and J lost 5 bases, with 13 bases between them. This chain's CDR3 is CASSIGTGRETQYF. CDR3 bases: TGTGCCAGTAGTATCGGAACAGGACGGGAGACCCAGTACTTC.

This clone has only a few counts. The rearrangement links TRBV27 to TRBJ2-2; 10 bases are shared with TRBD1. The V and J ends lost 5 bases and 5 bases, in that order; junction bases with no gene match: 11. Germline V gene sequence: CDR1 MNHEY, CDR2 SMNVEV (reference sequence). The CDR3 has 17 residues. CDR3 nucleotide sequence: TGTGCCAGCAGTCCCCAACCCGGACAGGGGGGGACCGGGGAGCTGTTTTTT. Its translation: CASSPQPGQGGTGELFF.

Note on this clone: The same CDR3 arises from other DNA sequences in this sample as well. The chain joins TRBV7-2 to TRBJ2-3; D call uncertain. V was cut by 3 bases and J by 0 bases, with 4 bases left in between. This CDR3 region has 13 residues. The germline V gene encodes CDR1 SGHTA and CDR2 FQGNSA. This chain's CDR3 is CASSFVSTDTQYF. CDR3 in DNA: TGTGCCAGCAGCTTTGTGAGCACAGATACGCAGTATTTT.

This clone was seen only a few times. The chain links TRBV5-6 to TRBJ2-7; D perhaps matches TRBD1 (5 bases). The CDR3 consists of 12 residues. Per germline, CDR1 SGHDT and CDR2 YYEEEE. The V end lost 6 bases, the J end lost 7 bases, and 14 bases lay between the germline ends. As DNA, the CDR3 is TGTGCCAGCAACAGGTTGGTTGGGGAGCAGTACTTC. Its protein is CASNRLVGEQYF. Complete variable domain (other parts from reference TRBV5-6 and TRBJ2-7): DAGVTQSPTHLIKTRGQQVTLRCSPKSGHDTVSWYQQALGQGPQFIFQYYEEEERQRGNFPDRFSGHQFPNYSSELNVNALLLGDSALYLCASNRLVGEQYFGPGTRLTVT.

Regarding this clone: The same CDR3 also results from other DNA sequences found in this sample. Written as DNA, the CDR3 is TGTGCCAGTAGTATCAGAGATACGCAGTATTTT. This gives the protein CASSIRDTQYF. The V call is TRBV19, the J call TRBJ2-3, with unresolved D. The CDR3 consists of 11 residues. Germline V gene data show CDR1 as LNHDA and CDR2 as SQIVND (reference sequence). The ends were cut back, 3 bases at V and 5 bases at J, with 3 bases in the middle.

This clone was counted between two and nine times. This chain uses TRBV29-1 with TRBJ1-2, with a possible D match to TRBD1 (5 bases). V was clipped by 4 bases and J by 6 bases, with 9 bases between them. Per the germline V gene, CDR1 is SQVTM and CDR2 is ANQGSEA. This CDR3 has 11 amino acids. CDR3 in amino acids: CSVAGRDGYTF. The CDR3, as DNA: TGCAGCGTTGCAGGGCGCGATGGCTACACCTTC.

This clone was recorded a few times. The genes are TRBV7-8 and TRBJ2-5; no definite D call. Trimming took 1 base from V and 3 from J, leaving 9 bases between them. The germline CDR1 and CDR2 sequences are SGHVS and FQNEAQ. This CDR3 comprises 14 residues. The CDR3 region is CASSLGGREETQYF. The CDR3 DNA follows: TGTGCCAGCAGCTTAGGAGGACGAGAAGAGACCCAGTACTTC.

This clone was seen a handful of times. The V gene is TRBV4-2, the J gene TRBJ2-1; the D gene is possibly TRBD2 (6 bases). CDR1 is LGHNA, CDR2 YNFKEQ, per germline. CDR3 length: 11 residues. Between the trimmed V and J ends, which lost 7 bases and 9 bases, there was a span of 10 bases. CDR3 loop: CASMGEVEQFF. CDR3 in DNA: TGTGCCAGCATGGGGGAGGTTGAGCAGTTCTTC.

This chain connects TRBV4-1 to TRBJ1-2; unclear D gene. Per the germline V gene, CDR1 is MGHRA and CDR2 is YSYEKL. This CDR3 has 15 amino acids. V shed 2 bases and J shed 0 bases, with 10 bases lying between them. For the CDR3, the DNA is TGCGCCAGCAGCCAATTACAGAGAGCTAACTATGGCTACACCTTC. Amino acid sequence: CASSQLQRANYGYTF.

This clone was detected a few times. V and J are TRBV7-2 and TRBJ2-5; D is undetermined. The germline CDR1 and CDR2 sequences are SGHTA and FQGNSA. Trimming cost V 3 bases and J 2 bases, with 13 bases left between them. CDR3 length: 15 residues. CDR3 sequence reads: CASSFSRVLQETQYF. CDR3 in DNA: TGTGCCAGCAGCTTCTCCCGGGTTCTACAAGAGACCCAGTACTTC.

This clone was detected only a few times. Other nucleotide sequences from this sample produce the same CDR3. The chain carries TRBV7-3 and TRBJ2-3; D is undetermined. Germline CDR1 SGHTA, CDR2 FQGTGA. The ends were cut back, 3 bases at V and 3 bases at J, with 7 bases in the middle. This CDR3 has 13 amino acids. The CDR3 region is CASSFSSTDTQYF. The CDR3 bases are TGTGCCAGCAGCTTTAGTAGTACAGATACGCAGTATTTT.

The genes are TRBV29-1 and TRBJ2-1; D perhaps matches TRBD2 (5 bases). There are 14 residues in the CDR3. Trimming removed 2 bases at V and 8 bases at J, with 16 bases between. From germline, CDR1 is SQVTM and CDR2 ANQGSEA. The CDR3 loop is CSVELNERGDEQFF. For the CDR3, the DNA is TGCAGCGTTGAACTCAATGAACGGGGAGATGAGCAGTTCTTC.

The CDR3 protein is CASRRLGAYEQYF. CDR3 nucleotide sequence: TGTGCCAGCAGAAGACTAGGGGCCTACGAGCAGTACTTC. The chain combines TRBV6-6 with TRBJ2-7, with a possible D match to TRBD2 (6 bases). The CDR3 is 13 residues long. CDR1 and CDR2 from the germline V gene are MNHNY and SVGAGI (reference sequence). V lost 6 bases, J lost 2 bases, and 11 bases lay in between.

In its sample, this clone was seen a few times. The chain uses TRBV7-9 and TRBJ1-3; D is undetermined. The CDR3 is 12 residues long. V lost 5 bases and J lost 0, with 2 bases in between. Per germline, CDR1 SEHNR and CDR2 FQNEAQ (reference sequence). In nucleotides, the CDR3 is TGTGCCAGCAGCCCCTCTGGAAACACCATATATTTT. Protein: CASSPSGNTIYF. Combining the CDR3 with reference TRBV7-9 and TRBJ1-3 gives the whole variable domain DTGVSQNPRHKITKRGQNVTFRCDPISEHNRLYWYRQTLGQGPEFLTYFQNEAQLEKSRLLSDRFSAERPKGSFSTLEIQRTEQGDSAMYLCASSPSGNTIYFGEGSWLTVV.

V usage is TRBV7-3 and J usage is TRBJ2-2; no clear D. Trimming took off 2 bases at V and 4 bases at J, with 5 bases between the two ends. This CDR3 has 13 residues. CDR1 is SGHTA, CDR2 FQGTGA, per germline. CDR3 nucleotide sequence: TGTGCCAGCAGCTTATCGCCCACCGGGGAGCTGTTTTTT. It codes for CASSLSPTGELFF.

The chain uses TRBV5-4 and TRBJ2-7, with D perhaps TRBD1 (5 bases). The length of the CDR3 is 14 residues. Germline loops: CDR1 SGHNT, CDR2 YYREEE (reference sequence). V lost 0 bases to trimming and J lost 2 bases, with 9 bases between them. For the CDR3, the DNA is TGTGCCAGCAGCTTGGGCAGGGCGCCCTACGAGCAGTACGTC. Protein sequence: CASSLGRAPYEQYV.

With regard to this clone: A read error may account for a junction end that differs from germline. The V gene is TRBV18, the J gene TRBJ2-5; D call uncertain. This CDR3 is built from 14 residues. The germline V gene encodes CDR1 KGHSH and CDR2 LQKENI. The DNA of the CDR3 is TGTGCCAGCGCACCGACGGGCGCCCAAGAGACCCAGTACTTC. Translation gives CASAPTGAQETQYF.

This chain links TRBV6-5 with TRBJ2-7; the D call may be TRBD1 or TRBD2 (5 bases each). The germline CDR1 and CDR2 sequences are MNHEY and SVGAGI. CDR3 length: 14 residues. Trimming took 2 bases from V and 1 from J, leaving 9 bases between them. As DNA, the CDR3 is TGTGCCAGCAGTTACCCGGGACGGTCCTACGAGCAGTACTTC. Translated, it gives CASSYPGRSYEQYF.

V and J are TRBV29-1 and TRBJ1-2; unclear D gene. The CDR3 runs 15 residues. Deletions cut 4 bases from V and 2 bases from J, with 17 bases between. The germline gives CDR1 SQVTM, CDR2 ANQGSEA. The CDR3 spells CSVVSYPVGNYGYTF. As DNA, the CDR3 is TGCAGCGTTGTCAGCTACCCAGTCGGAAACTATGGCTACACCTTC.

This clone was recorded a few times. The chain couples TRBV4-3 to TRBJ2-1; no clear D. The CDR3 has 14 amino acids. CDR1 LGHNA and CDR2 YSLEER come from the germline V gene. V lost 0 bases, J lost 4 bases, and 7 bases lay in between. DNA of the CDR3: TGCGCCAGCAGCCAAGATCTTAGGTACAATGAGCAGTTCTTC. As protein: CASSQDLRYNEQFF.

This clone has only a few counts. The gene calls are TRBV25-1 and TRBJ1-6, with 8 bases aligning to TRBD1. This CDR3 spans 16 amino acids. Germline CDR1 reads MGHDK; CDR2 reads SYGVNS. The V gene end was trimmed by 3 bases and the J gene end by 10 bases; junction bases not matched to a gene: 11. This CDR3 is CASSDPGQGEGSPLHF. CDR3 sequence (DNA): TGTGCCAGCAGTGACCCCGGACAGGGTGAGGGATCACCCCTCCACTTT.

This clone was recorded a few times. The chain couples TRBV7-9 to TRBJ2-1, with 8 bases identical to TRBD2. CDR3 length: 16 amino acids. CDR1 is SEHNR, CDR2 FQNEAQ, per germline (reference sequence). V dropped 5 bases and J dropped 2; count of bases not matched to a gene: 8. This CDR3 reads CASSPLSGSAYNEQFF. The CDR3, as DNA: TGTGCCAGCAGCCCGTTAAGCGGGAGTGCCTACAATGAGCAGTTCTTC.

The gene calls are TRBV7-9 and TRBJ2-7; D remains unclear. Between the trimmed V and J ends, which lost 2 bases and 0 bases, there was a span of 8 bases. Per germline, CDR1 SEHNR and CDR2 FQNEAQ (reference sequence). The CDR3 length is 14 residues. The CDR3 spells CASSLLPSSYEQYF. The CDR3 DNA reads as TGTGCCAGCAGCTTACTTCCGAGCTCCTACGAGCAGTACTTC.

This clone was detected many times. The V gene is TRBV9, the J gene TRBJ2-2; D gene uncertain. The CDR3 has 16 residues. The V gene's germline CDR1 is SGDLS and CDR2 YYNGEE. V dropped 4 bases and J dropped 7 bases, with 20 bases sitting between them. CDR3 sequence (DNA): TGTGCCAGCAGCCTGGCTACGAATCCCACCCACGGGGAGCTGTTTTTT. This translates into CASSLATNPTHGELFF.

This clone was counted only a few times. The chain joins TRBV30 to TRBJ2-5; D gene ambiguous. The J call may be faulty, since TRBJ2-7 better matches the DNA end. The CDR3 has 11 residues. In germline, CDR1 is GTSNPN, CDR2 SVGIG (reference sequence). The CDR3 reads CAWSVMYEQYF. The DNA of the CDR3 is TGTGCCTGGAGTGTGATGTACGAGCAGTACTTC.

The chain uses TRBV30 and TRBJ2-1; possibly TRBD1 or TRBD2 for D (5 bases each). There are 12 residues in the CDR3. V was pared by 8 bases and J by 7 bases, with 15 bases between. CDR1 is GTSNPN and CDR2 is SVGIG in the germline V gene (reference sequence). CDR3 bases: TGTGCCGGTCTTACTGGGGGTAATGAGCAGTTCTTC. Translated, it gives CAGLTGGNEQFF.

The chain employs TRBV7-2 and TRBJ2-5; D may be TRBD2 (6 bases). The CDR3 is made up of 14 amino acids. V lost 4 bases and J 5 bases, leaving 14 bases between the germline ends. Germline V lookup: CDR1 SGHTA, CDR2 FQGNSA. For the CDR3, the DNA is TGTGCCAGCAGCTCGGGACTGCGGCCGGAGACCCAGTACTTC. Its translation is CASSSGLRPETQYF.

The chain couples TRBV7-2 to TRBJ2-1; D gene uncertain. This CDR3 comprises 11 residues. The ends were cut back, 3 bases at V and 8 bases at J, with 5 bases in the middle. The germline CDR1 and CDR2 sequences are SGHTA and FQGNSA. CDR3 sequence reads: CASSFVDEQFF. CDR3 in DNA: TGTGCCAGCAGCTTTGTGGATGAGCAGTTCTTC.